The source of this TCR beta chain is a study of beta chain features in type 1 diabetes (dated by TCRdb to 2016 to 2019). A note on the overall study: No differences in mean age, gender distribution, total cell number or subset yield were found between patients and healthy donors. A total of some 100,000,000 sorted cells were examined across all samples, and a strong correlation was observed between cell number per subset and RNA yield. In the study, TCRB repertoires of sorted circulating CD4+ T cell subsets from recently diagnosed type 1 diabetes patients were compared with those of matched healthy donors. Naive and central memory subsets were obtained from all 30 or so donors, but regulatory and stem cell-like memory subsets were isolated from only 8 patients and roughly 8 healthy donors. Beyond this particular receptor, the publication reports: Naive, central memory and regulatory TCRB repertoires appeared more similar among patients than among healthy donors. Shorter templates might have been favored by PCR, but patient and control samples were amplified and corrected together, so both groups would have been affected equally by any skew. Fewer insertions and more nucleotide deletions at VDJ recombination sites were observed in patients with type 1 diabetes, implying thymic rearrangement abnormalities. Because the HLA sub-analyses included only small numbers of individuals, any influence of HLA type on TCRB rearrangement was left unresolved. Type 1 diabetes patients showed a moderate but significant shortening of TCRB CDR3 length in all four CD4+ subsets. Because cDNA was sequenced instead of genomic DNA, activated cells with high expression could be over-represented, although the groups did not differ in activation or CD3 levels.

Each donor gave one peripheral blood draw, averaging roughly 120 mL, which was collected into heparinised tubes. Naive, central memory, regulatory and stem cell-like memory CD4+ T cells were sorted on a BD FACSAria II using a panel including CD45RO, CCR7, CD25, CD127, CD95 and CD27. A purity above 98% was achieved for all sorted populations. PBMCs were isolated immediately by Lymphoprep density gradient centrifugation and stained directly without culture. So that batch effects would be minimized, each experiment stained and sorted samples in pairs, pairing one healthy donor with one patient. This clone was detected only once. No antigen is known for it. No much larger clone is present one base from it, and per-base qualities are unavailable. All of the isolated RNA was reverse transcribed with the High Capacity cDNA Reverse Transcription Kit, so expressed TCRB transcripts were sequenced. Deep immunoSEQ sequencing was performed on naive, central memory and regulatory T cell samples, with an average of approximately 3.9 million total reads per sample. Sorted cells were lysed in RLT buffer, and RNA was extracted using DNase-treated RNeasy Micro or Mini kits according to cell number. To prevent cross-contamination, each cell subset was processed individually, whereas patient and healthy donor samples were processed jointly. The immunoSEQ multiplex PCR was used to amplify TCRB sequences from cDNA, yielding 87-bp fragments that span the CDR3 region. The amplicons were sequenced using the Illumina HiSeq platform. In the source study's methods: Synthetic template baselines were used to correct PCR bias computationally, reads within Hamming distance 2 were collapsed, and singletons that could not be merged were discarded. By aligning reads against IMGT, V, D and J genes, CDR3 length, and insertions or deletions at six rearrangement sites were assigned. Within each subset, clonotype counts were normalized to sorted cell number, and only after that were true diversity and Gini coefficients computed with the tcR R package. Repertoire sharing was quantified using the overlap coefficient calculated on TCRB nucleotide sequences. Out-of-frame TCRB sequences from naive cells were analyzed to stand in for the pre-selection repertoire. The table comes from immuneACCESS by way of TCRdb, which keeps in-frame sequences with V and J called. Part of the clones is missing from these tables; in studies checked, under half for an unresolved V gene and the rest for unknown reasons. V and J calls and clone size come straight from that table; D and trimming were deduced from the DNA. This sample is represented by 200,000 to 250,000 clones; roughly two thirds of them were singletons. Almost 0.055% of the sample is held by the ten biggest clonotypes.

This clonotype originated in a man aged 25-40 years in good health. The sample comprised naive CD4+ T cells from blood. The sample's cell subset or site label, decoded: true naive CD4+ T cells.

The CDR3 region: CASTGTATFTDTQYF. The sequence in DNA is TGTGCCAGCACCGGGACAGCTACGTTCACAGATACGCAGTATTTT. The V and J segments used are TRBV9 and TRBJ2-3, with 7 junctional bases fitting TRBD1. CDR1 and CDR2, per the germline V gene, are SGDLS and YYNGEE. The CDR3 holds 15 amino acids from the cysteine to the phenylalanine. Of the read, only the CDR3 DNA is kept; its 45 bases are in frame from base 1. Here V drops 6 bases and J drops 2 bases, and the junction holds 9 bases not matched to any gene.